The 32 T cell receptor beta chains given below trace back to one sample, sequenced in a study of identical twins (dated by TCRdb to about 2016). Library preparation used 5' RACE. TCRdb records Illumina HiSeq 2000 as the sequencer. In TCRdb, the public reads were trimmed at Q25 with fastp and aligned with MiXCR, with productive beta chains retained. Rows are combined by CDR3 protein, so each entry shows the most common genes and DNA. The sample includes a few hundred thousand distinct CDR3 sequences, with 7.5% to 10% observed a single time. The ten largest clones take up under 3% of the sample. Another study also made use of these data, one on yellow fever vaccine responses in identical twins.

Sequencing was performed on PBMCs. These TCRs come from a woman in her late teens or twenties in good health.

This clonotype has ten or more counts. The chain recombines TRBV10-3 with TRBJ2-5; maybe TRBD2 (6 bases). Trimming stripped 4 bases from V and 0 bases from J, with 15 bases between. Germline lookup yields CDR1 ENHRY and CDR2 SYGVKD. The CDR3 has 16 amino acids. The CDR3: CAISAGTGGDQETQYF. The CDR3 region has the DNA TGTGCCATCAGTGCCGGGACTGGAGGAGACCAAGAGACCCAGTACTTC.

On this clonotype itself: The CDR3 carries no conserved terminal phenylalanine or tryptophan, so it likely arises from a read error. V and J are TRBV4-3 and TRBJ2-5, with D maybe TRBD2 (5 bases). Germline V gene lookup returns CDR1 LGHNA and CDR2 YSLEER. V gave up 0 bases and J gave up 3 bases, with 8 bases separating them. This CDR3 is built from 14 residues. CDR3 DNA: TGCGCCAGCAGCCAAGATCTGACTAAAGAGACCCAGTACTGC. It is translated as CASSQDLTKETQYC.

This clonotype was seen repeatedly, ten times or more. V gene TRBV7-2 combines with J gene TRBJ2-2, with TRBD1 identical over 10 bases. Germline lookup yields CDR1 SGHTA and CDR2 FQGNSA. The CDR3 runs to 16 residues. V lost 6 bases, J lost 7 bases, and 11 bases stayed unmatched. The CDR3 bases are TGTGCCAGCAGGCACGACAGGGGGCGTTCGGTCGGGGAGCTGTTTTTT. Its translation: CASRHDRGRSVGELFF.

J is TRBJ2-5 and V is TRBV16; D possibly matches TRBD1 or TRBD2 (5 bases each). CDR3 length: 13 residues. V gave up 4 bases and J gave up 2 bases, with 8 bases separating them. The germline V gene encodes CDR1 KGHSY and CDR2 FQNENV. The CDR3 protein is CASSRGRQETQYF. Here the CDR3 DNA reads TGTGCCAGCAGCCGGGGACGGCAAGAGACCCAGTACTTC. Combining the CDR3 with reference TRBV16 and TRBJ2-5 gives the whole variable domain GEEVAQTPKHLVRGEGQKAKLYCAPIKGHSYVFWYQQVLKNEFKFLISFQNENVFDETGMPKERFSAKCLPNSPCSLEIQATKLEDSAVYFCASSRGRQETQYFGPGTRLLVL.

This chain connects TRBV4-2 to TRBJ1-1; possible D gene TRBD1, 5 bases. Germline lookup yields CDR1 LGHNA and CDR2 YNFKEQ. The CDR3 length is 15 residues. The V and J ends lost 6 bases and 2 bases respectively, with 16 bases between them. This chain's CDR3 is CASSPQTGVNTEAFF. DNA for the CDR3: TGTGCCAGCAGTCCCCAAACGGGGGTTAACACTGAAGCTTTCTTT.

This clonotype turned up a few times. The chain has TRBV11-2 and TRBJ2-2; D remains unclear. The CDR3 is made up of 14 amino acids. Germline lookup yields CDR1 SGHAT and CDR2 FQNNGV. Trimming took 1 base from V and 3 from J, leaving 6 bases between them. The CDR3 spells CASSLALDTGELFF. CDR3 nucleotides: TGTGCCAGCAGCTTAGCCCTCGACACCGGGGAGCTGTTTTTT.

Only one count was recorded for this clonotype. The rearrangement links TRBV27 to TRBJ2-1; possibly TRBD1 for D (5 bases). CDR1 MNHEY and CDR2 SMNVEV come from the germline V gene (reference sequence). Trimming left V 5 bases short and J 10 bases short, with 12 bases between. This CDR3 has 12 amino acids. This CDR3 reads CASSTLQEEQFF. The CDR3 DNA sequence: TGTGCCAGCAGTACTCTACAGGAGGAGCAGTTCTTC.

The gene calls are TRBV9 and TRBJ2-2; D is undetermined. The CDR3 is 15 amino acids. Deletions cut 0 bases from V and 5 bases from J, with 11 bases between. CDR1 is SGDLS, CDR2 YYNGEE, per germline. In DNA form, the CDR3 reads TGTGCCAGCAGCGTAGAAGCAGTAACGACCGGGGAGCTGTTTTTT. Its translation is CASSVEAVTTGELFF.

The chain carries TRBV11-2 and TRBJ2-3, with D possibly matching TRBD1 (6 bases). Germline V gives CDR1 SGHAT, CDR2 FQNNGV. The CDR3 is 16 residues long. With 4 bases removed from V and 0 bases from J, the gap between germline ends came to 14 bases. In DNA form, the CDR3 reads TGTGCCAGCAGCTCACCCCAGGGGTATAGCACAGATACGCAGTATTTT. Translated, it gives CASSSPQGYSTDTQYF.

This clonotype was detected ten times or more. The V and J genes are TRBV20-1 and TRBJ2-1; 9 bases map to TRBD2. The CDR3 extends over 16 amino acids. The V and J ends lost 3 bases and 2 bases, in that order; junction bases with no gene match: 8. Germline V gene sequence: CDR1 DFQATT, CDR2 SNEGSKA (reference sequence). CDR3 residues: CSARGIGGRAYNEQFF. In DNA form, the CDR3 reads TGCAGTGCTAGGGGGATCGGCGGGAGGGCCTACAATGAGCAGTTCTTC.

The chain combines TRBV7-2 with TRBJ2-7; 11 bases match TRBD2. V lost 2 bases to trimming and J lost 2 bases; unmatched junction nucleotides: 5. CDR1 SGHTA and CDR2 FQGNSA come from the germline V gene. CDR3 length: 16 residues. The CDR3 bases are TGTGCCAGCAGCTTAAGGGTAGCGGGGGGGCCCTACGAGCAGTACTTC. This translates into CASSLRVAGGPYEQYF.

The chain employs TRBV3-1 and TRBJ2-7, with TRBD1 matching 8 bases. Germline loops: CDR1 LGHDT, CDR2 YNNKEL (reference sequence). CDR3 length: 16 residues. V was pared by 2 bases and J by 5 bases, with 11 bases of the junction left unmatched. The CDR3 is CASSQRSPQGAHEQYF. The CDR3 nucleotides are TGTGCCAGCAGCCAAAGGTCCCCGCAGGGGGCCCACGAGCAGTACTTC.

In its sample, this clonotype was seen many times. The chain has TRBV28 and TRBJ2-7, with D perhaps assigned TRBD1 or TRBD2 (6 bases each). The V gene lost 7 bases and the J gene lost 0 bases, with 16 bases spanning the gap. CDR3 length: 15 residues. Germline lookup yields CDR1 MDHEN and CDR2 SYDVKM. CDR3 in amino acids: CASKRGQAISYEQYF. DNA of the CDR3: TGTGCCAGCAAACGGGGGCAGGCGATCTCCTACGAGCAGTACTTC.

This clonotype was seen at least ten times. The chain links TRBV9 to TRBJ1-1; no firm D call. Germline V gene sequence: CDR1 SGDLS, CDR2 YYNGEE. CDR3 length equals 14 residues. V gave up 0 bases and J gave up 8 bases, with 14 bases separating them. CDR3 sequence (DNA): TGTGCCAGCAGCGTAGTAGAGAAACAAACCGAAGCTTTCTTT. Translation gives CASSVVEKQTEAFF.

The J gene is TRBJ2-1, the V gene TRBV6-1, with D tentatively TRBD1 or TRBD2 (7 bases each). Trimming removed 4 bases from V and 4 bases from J, with 17 bases in between. The CDR3 is made up of 16 amino acids. Germline CDR1 and CDR2: MNHNS and SASEGT. The CDR3 region is CASSGGGQPTYNEQFF. CDR3 sequence (DNA): TGTGCCAGCAGTGGGGGGGGACAGCCGACTTACAATGAGCAGTTCTTC.

This rearrangement joins TRBV5-1 to TRBJ1-5; a possible D gene is TRBD1 (6 bases). In germline, CDR1 is SGHRS, CDR2 YFSETQ. Between the trimmed V and J ends, which lost 8 bases and 0 bases, there was a span of 15 bases. The CDR3 sequence is 15 residues long. The DNA for the CDR3 is TGCGCCAGTGCCAAGGACAGCTCTAGCAATCAGCCCCAGCATTTT. As protein: CASAKDSSSNQPQHF.

Ten or more counts support this clonotype. The chain couples TRBV7-2 to TRBJ2-1; D is uncertain. V shed 0 bases and J shed 3 bases, with 6 bases lying between them. This CDR3 region has 14 residues. Germline loops: CDR1 SGHTA, CDR2 FQGNSA. The CDR3 DNA reads as TGTGCCAGCAGCTTAGCGGGGTTCTACAATGAGCAGTTCTTC. It codes for CASSLAGFYNEQFF.

V and J are TRBV7-9 and TRBJ2-5; no clear D gene. The CDR3 covers 15 residues. Per germline, CDR1 SEHNR and CDR2 FQNEAQ (reference sequence). V was shortened by 5 bases and J by 4 bases, with 17 bases between the two germline ends. The chain's CDR3 is CASSRLSGLGETQYF. In nucleotides, the CDR3 is TGTGCCAGCAGCCGCTTATCTGGGTTGGGAGAGACCCAGTACTTC.

Worth noting for this clonotype: One junction end does not reproduce the germline sequence, and a read error may be involved. The rearrangement links TRBV19 to TRBJ2-7, with 9 bases that match TRBD1. Germline-derived CDR1 and CDR2 are LNHDA and SQIVND (reference sequence). The CDR3 has 17 residues. DNA of the CDR3: TGTGCCAGTAGTCAAATTACCTCTTTGGACAGGGGTCTACCAGATGCCTTC. Protein product: CASSQITSLDRGLPDAF.

The chain couples TRBV3-1 to TRBJ2-5; 9 positions agree with TRBD2. J was trimmed by 1 base and V by 5 bases; bases with no gene match: 5. The CDR3 loop spans 15 amino acids. Germline lookup yields CDR1 LGHDT and CDR2 YNNKEL (reference sequence). CDR3 sequence reads: CASSDPLAGQETQYF. The DNA of the CDR3 is TGTGCCAGCAGCGACCCACTAGCGGGCCAAGAGACCCAGTACTTC.

This clonotype has a handful of counts. The chain has TRBV13 and TRBJ2-1; 7 bases map to TRBD2. The CDR3 consists of 12 residues. The germline CDR1 and CDR2 sequences are PRHDT and FYEKMQ (reference sequence). J lost 10 bases, V lost 2 bases, and 2 bases had no gene match. CDR3 in DNA: TGTGCCAGCAGCTTACTAGCGGTAGAGCAGTTCTTC. It encodes CASSLLAVEQFF. The whole variable domain, remainder taken from reference TRBV13 and TRBJ2-1, is AAGVIQSPRHLIKEKRETATLKCYPIPRHDTVYWYQQGPGQDPQFLISFYEKMQSDKGSIPDRFSAQQFSDYHSELNMSSLELGDSALYFCASSLLAVEQFFGPGTRLTVL.

The genes are TRBV7-9 and TRBJ2-7, with D perhaps given as TRBD1 or TRBD2 (5 bases each). The CDR3 spans 14 residues. V was clipped by 5 bases and J by 4 bases, with 15 bases between them. Looked up from germline, CDR1 is SEHNR and CDR2 is FQNEAQ (reference sequence). The DNA of the CDR3 is TGTGCCAGCAGCACGGGACGGCTAATATACGAGCAGTACTTC. Translated: CASSTGRLIYEQYF.

There are a few counts of this clonotype. This sequence joins TRBV20-1 and TRBJ2-7; D is possibly TRBD1 or TRBD2 (5 bases each). Germline values: CDR1 DFQATT, CDR2 SNEGSKA (reference sequence). Trimming took 1 base from V and 4 from J, leaving 20 bases between them. CDR3 length: 16 residues. DNA for the CDR3: TGCAGTGCTAGAGGCTCCGACGGGGCCGTACCTTACGAGCAGTACTTC. It yields the protein CSARGSDGAVPYEQYF.

This clonotype was detected only a few times. The rearrangement links TRBV7-9 to TRBJ2-7; 7 bases are a match to TRBD1. Unmatched junction bases numbered 13, after V lost 5 bases and J lost 3 bases. Germline V gene data show CDR1 as SEHNR and CDR2 as FQNEAQ (reference sequence). This CDR3 spans 16 amino acids. DNA for the CDR3: TGTGCCAGCAGCGATTTTACCGGGACAGCATTCTACGAGCAGTACTTC. It encodes CASSDFTGTAFYEQYF.

This chain joins TRBV12-3 or TRBV12-4 and TRBJ2-1; TRBD2 agrees at 10 bases. This CDR3 spans 14 amino acids. The junction had 5 bases not matched to a gene; V was cut back by 7 bases and J by 5 bases. The CDR3 nucleotides read TGTGCCAGCAACTCCGGGACTAGCGACAATGAGCAGTTCTTC. It translates to CASNSGTSDNEQFF.

The V call is TRBV27, the J call TRBJ2-1, with 7 nucleotides matching TRBD2. The CDR3 is 16 amino acids. The trim removed 0 bases at V and 4 bases at J, leaving 6 bases unmatched. Germline V CDR1 and CDR2: MNHEY, SMNVEV (reference sequence). CDR3 in DNA: TGTGCCAGCAGTTTATCGACGGGGGGATCTTACAATGAGCAGTTCTTC. Translation gives CASSLSTGGSYNEQFF.

This rearrangement joins TRBV7-9 to TRBJ2-7; TRBD2 matches at 10 bases. Germline V CDR1 and CDR2: SEHNR, FQNEAQ (reference sequence). The CDR3 length is 16 residues. Unmatched junction bases numbered 9, after V lost 5 bases and J lost 2 bases. The CDR3 is CASSHSGGTGAYEQYF. The DNA of the CDR3 is TGTGCCAGCAGCCATAGCGGGGGGACGGGAGCCTACGAGCAGTACTTC.

In its sample, this clonotype was seen many times. The chain recombines TRBV20-1 with TRBJ2-7; TRBD1 is a possible D gene (6 bases). V lost 3 bases and J 0 bases, leaving 12 bases between the germline ends. CDR1 DFQATT and CDR2 SNEGSKA come from the germline V gene (reference sequence). The length of the CDR3 is 14 residues. The CDR3 region has the DNA TGCAGTGCTAGCCTAACAGGGCGCTCCTACGAGCAGTACTTC. It specifies CSASLTGRSYEQYF.

The chain couples TRBV7-2 to TRBJ2-3; no clear D. This CDR3 contains 13 residues. The V gene's germline CDR1 is SGHTA and CDR2 FQGNSA. V shed 5 bases and J shed 6 bases, with 12 bases lying between them. The CDR3 sequence is CASSTPLEDTQYF. The CDR3 nucleotides are TGTGCCAGCAGCACGCCGTTAGAGGATACGCAGTATTTT.

Many counts were recorded for this clonotype. CDR3 in amino acids: CASTGQGRSTGELFF. The CDR3 DNA is TGTGCCAGCACAGGACAGGGAAGGAGTACCGGGGAGCTGTTTTTT. The V and J genes are TRBV12-3 or TRBV12-4 and TRBJ2-2; 8 bases are a match to TRBD1. The V and J ends lost 7 bases and 5 bases, in that order; junction bases with no gene match: 9. This CDR3 has 15 amino acids.

This clonotype was recorded only once. The genes are TRBV7-9 and TRBJ1-1, with no clear D. The ends were cut back, 2 bases at V and 7 bases at J, with 11 bases in the middle. CDR3 length: 13 residues. Germline CDR1 SEHNR, CDR2 FQNEAQ (reference sequence). The CDR3 loop is CASSLPQSIEAFF. The CDR3 nucleotides are TGTGCCAGCAGCTTACCACAGTCCATTGAAGCTTTCTTT.

In this sample, this clonotype turned up many times. The rearrangement joins TRBV12-3 or TRBV12-4 to TRBJ1-5; 10 bases line up with TRBD1. Trimming cost V 4 bases and J 5 bases; bases outside gene matches: 2. The CDR3 totals 14 residues. CDR3 residues: CASSSDRGHQPQHF. CDR3 nucleotide sequence: TGTGCCAGCAGTTCCGACAGGGGGCATCAGCCCCAGCATTTT.